This entry describes one T cell receptor beta chain. Its antigen remains unknown. These data belong to a study of cytomegalovirus exposure and HLA in healthy donors. Study outcomes and limitations: According to a later analysis, donors in an Asian-associated ancestry cluster reportedly had fewer N-insertions than the roughly 670-donor mean. The study reported that TCR beta sequences accurately predicted HLA-A and HLA-B alleles in most subjects. Across donors, most TCRs were seen rarely, yet some public ones were widespread.

The PCR ran on 60 Vbeta and 13 Jbeta primers. Here immunoSEQ multiplex PCR was the method, and the copy in TCRdb shows in-frame clones only, minus some. The sample lists around 100,000 clones, over 60% occurring once. V lost 5 bases and J lost 8; bases outside the gene matches: 16. The CDR3 loop spans 17 amino acids. Germline lookup yields CDR1 SEHNR and CDR2 FQNEAQ (reference sequence). The rearrangement uses TRBV7-9 and TRBJ2-1; TRBD2 aligns across 9 bases. This clonotype originated in a female donor in good health and CMV-seropositive. Sequencing input: PBMCs. In DNA, the CDR3 is TGTGCCAGCAGCCCTTTTGGTAGCGGGAGAATGGGGTATGAGCAGTTCTTC. Amino acids: CASSPFGSGRMGYEQFF.